Presented here are 14 T cell receptor beta chains from one specimen sequenced in a study of cytomegalovirus exposure and HLA in healthy donors. The assay was immunoSEQ multiplex PCR, and TCRdb's table has in-frame clones only and misses some. The sample contains over 70,000 clones, approximately 90% of which appear only once. Sequenced sample: PBMCs. The receptor source for this set is a woman in her late teens or twenties in good health and CMV-seropositive.

The rearrangement joins TRBV30 to TRBJ1-5; D unclear. The CDR3 length is 18 residues. Trimming took off 2 bases at V and 0 bases at J, with 20 bases between the two ends. The germline CDR1 and CDR2 sequences are GTSNPN and SVGIG (reference sequence). The CDR3 loop is CAWSRRSVLTDSNQPQHF. The DNA for the CDR3 is TGTGCCTGGAGTCGACGGTCCGTACTAACGGATAGCAATCAGCCCCAGCATTTT.

The chain carries TRBV5-5 and TRBJ1-1; D uncertain. Looked up from germline, CDR1 is SGHKS and CDR2 is YYEKEE (reference sequence). The V end was cut by 4 bases, the J end by 2 bases, with 9 bases between. The CDR3 loop spans 13 amino acids. CDR3 region: CASSGGLNTEAFF. The CDR3 DNA follows: TGTGCCAGCAGCGGCGGCCTTAACACTGAAGCTTTCTTT.

The genes are TRBV13 and TRBJ2-5; TRBD2 aligns across 12 bases. The CDR3 consists of 16 residues. After removal of 5 bases from V and 5 bases from J, the junction contained 9 bases not matched to a gene. Germline assignment: CDR1 PRHDT and CDR2 FYEKMQ (reference sequence). CDR3 sequence reads: CASSTRTSGVYETQYF. CDR3 nucleotide sequence: TGTGCCAGCAGCACTAGGACTAGCGGGGTTTATGAGACCCAGTACTTC.

The chain recombines TRBV7-8 with TRBJ1-3; D perhaps matches TRBD1 (5 bases). The V gene lost 0 bases and the J gene lost 2 bases, with 14 bases spanning the gap. From germline, CDR1 is SGHVS and CDR2 FQNEAQ. This CDR3 has 17 residues. CDR3 DNA sequence: TGTGCCAGCAGCTTAGCGGGGCTGTCGGTAGCTGGAAACACCATATATTTT. Protein: CASSLAGLSVAGNTIYF.

The rearrangement links TRBV9 to TRBJ2-5, with D hard to call. Germline assignment: CDR1 SGDLS and CDR2 YYNGEE. V lost 0 bases and J lost 0, with 9 bases in between. CDR3 length: 15 residues. This CDR3 reads CASSVGVTDQETQYF. For the CDR3, the DNA is TGTGCCAGCAGCGTAGGGGTTACAGACCAAGAGACCCAGTACTTC.

The gene calls are TRBV9 and TRBJ2-1; 9 bases are a match to TRBD1. This CDR3 contains 15 residues. V trimming: 0 bases; J trimming: 3 bases; junction bases outside the gene matches: 1. Germline V lookup: CDR1 SGDLS, CDR2 YYNGEE. The CDR3 loop reads CASSVVGQGYNEQFF. The CDR3 nucleotides read TGTGCCAGCAGCGTAGTGGGACAGGGCTACAATGAGCAGTTCTTC.

This chain joins TRBV9 and TRBJ2-2; TRBD2 agrees at 7 bases. The germline V gene encodes CDR1 SGDLS and CDR2 YYNGEE. CDR3 length: 15 amino acids. The V gene end was trimmed by 0 bases and the J gene end by 5 bases; junction bases not matched to a gene: 4. Here the CDR3 reads CASSVVGGTTGELFF. The CDR3 DNA is TGTGCCAGCAGCGTAGTGGGGGGGACTACCGGGGAGCTGTTTTTT. Variable domain in full (rest from reference TRBV9 and TRBJ2-2): DSGVTQTPKHLITATGQRVTLRCSPRSGDLSVYWYQQSLDQGLQFLIQYYNGEERAKGNILERFSAQQFPDLHSELNLSSLELGDSALYFCASSVVGGTTGELFFGEGSRLTVL.

In nucleotides, the CDR3 is TGTGCCTGGAGTGTAGGACTAGTTCTTCCTACGCAGTATTTT. As protein: CAWSVGLVLPTQYF. The V gene is TRBV30, the J gene TRBJ2-3, with 7 bases that match TRBD2. The J segment lost 8 bases and the V segment lost 0 bases, leaving 8 bases of the junction unmatched. CDR1 GTSNPN and CDR2 SVGIG come from the germline V gene (reference sequence). The CDR3 runs 14 residues.

This sequence joins TRBV2 and TRBJ2-1; no clear D. This CDR3 is built from 14 residues. V was shortened by 7 bases and J by 0 bases, with 10 bases between the two germline ends. Germline CDR1 and CDR2: SNHLY and FYNNEI. The chain's CDR3 is CASILLSSYNEQFF. Written as DNA, the CDR3 is TGTGCCAGCATTCTACTAAGCTCCTACAATGAGCAGTTCTTC.

The CDR3 region is CASSLLLASTDTQYF. Written as DNA, the CDR3 is TGCGCCAGCAGCCTTCTACTAGCCAGCACAGATACGCAGTATTTT. The chain employs TRBV4-1 and TRBJ2-3, with D perhaps matching TRBD2 (6 bases). Germline-derived CDR1 and CDR2 are MGHRA and YSYEKL. V lost 4 bases, J lost 0 bases, and 11 bases lay in between. There are 15 residues in the CDR3.

This chain connects TRBV7-9 to TRBJ2-5; TRBD1 is a possible D gene (6 bases). This CDR3 region has 14 residues. The V and J ends lost 4 bases and 1 base respectively, with 10 bases between them. Germline V CDR1 and CDR2: SEHNR, FQNEAQ (reference sequence). The CDR3 DNA reads as TGTGCCAGCAGCTCAGGGGCGGGCCAAGAGACCCAGTACTTC. Amino acid sequence: CASSSGAGQETQYF.

The rearrangement joins TRBV5-4 to TRBJ2-5; 8 nucleotides match TRBD1. The CDR3 covers 14 residues. V trimming: 4 bases; J trimming: 2 bases; junction bases outside the gene matches: 4. The V gene's germline CDR1 is SGHNT and CDR2 YYREEE (reference sequence). CDR3 nucleotide sequence: TGTGCCAGCAGCCCTAGACAGGGGCAAGAGACCCAGTACTTC. Translation gives CASSPRQGQETQYF.

The CDR3 bases are TGCAGCGTTGTTACTAGCGCGGAGACCCAGTACTTC. Translation: CSVVTSAETQYF. The rearrangement joins TRBV29-1 to TRBJ2-5; TRBD2 agrees at 7 bases. This CDR3 has 12 residues. Germline assignment: CDR1 SQVTM and CDR2 ANQGSEA. The J segment lost 5 bases and the V segment lost 4 bases, leaving 4 bases of the junction unmatched.

The J gene is TRBJ2-1, the V gene TRBV7-9; 8 bases map to TRBD2. Germline assignment: CDR1 SEHNR and CDR2 FQNEAQ (reference sequence). This CDR3 is built from 15 residues. The V gene end was trimmed by 5 bases and the J gene end by 8 bases; junction bases not matched to a gene: 11. CDR3 region: CASSISSGGPDEQFF. The CDR3 nucleotides are TGTGCCAGCAGCATTAGTTCGGGAGGGCCGGATGAGCAGTTCTTC.